The present entry profiles one T cell receptor beta chain with its context. Germline V gene data show CDR1 as SGHTA and CDR2 as FQGNSA. The CDR3 sequence is 13 residues long. These data belong to a study of technical replicates of blood from a handful of donors. The assay was immunoSEQ multiplex PCR, and TCRdb's table has in-frame clones only and misses some. This table has tens of thousands of clones, 75% to 95% appearing once. Material for sequencing was T cells isolated from PBMCs. The TCR comes from a human donor in good health. V usage is TRBV7-2 and J usage is TRBJ2-3, with D possibly matching TRBD2 (5 bases). In DNA form, the CDR3 reads TGTGCGGGCCAGGCTAGCCGGGTCGGTACGCAGTATTTT. As protein: CAGQASRVGTQYF.